Below are 24 T cell receptor beta chains sequenced from a single sample in a study of T cell repertoires in cytomegalovirus infection. TCRdb independently ran MiXCR on the reads; one entry per CDR3 protein. The data hold over 450,000 distinct CDR3 sequences, with about 11% observed a single time. Sequenced material: PBMCs. Source of these receptors: a human donor in good health (CMV status not recorded). Some clones in this sample may be carry-over from other donors' samples.

This clonotype has ten or more counts. The chain combines TRBV28 with TRBJ1-5, with D unresolved. Trimming cost V 6 bases and J 10 bases, with 28 bases left between them. The CDR3 has 17 amino acids. Germline V lookup: CDR1 MDHEN, CDR2 SYDVKM. The DNA for the CDR3 is TGTGCCAGCAGCCTAGGTGACCTCGGGCGGCCGAGGATTCCCCAGCATTTT. Its protein is CASSLGDLGRPRIPQHF. The variable domain in full, completed from reference TRBV28 and TRBJ1-5, reads DVKVTQSSRYLVKRTGEKVFLECVQDMDHENMFWYRQDPGLGLRLIYFSYDVKMKEKGDIPEGYSVSREKKERFSLILESASTNQTSMYLCASSLGDLGRPRIPQHFGDGTRLSIL.

This clonotype was recorded at least ten times. The chain uses TRBV7-9 and TRBJ1-2; TRBD1 might be the D (6 bases). V was clipped by 2 bases and J by 7 bases, with 17 bases between them. Germline V lookup: CDR1 SEHNR, CDR2 FQNEAQ (reference sequence). The CDR3 spans 15 residues. For the CDR3, the DNA is TGTGCCAGCAGCTTACCGCCGGGGGGGCTAAGTGGCTACACCTTC. It is translated as CASSLPPGGLSGYTF.

This clonotype was picked up a small number of times. This chain connects TRBV5-4 to TRBJ1-2, with 8 positions matching TRBD1. The CDR3 is 16 amino acids. Germline lookup yields CDR1 SGHNT and CDR2 YYREEE (reference sequence). The trim removed 4 bases at V and 7 bases at J, leaving 15 bases unmatched. The CDR3 DNA follows: TGTGCCAGCAGCCTTCGGACAGGGTTAGATTTCAGTGGCTACACCTTC. Its protein is CASSLRTGLDFSGYTF. Using reference TRBV5-4 and TRBJ1-2 for the parts outside the CDR3, the full variable domain is ETGVTQSPTHLIKTRGQQVTLRCSSQSGHNTVSWYQQALGQGPQFIFQYYREEENGRGNFPPRFSGLQFPNYSSELNVNALELDDSALYLCASSLRTGLDFSGYTFGSGTRLTVV.

At least ten counts were recorded for this clonotype. V usage is TRBV7-9 and J usage is TRBJ2-7, with D perhaps given as TRBD1 or TRBD2 (6 bases each). Germline assignment: CDR1 SEHNR and CDR2 FQNEAQ (reference sequence). Between the trimmed V and J ends, which lost 4 bases and 2 bases, there was a span of 12 bases. The CDR3 covers 14 residues. In DNA form, the CDR3 reads TGTGCCAGCAGCTCGGGGGACAAAGCCTACGAGCAGTACTTC. The encoded protein is CASSSGDKAYEQYF.

This clonotype came up many times. The chain carries TRBV27 and TRBJ2-1, with D possibly TRBD2 on 6 matching bases. CDR1 MNHEY and CDR2 SMNVEV come from the germline V gene (reference sequence). The V end was cut by 6 bases, the J end by 6 bases, with 18 bases between. The CDR3 has 15 residues. The CDR3 nucleotides read TGTGCCAGCAGCGACTACGGGAGCATGTCCAATGAGCAGTTCTTC. Encoded protein: CASSDYGSMSNEQFF.

This clonotype was detected ten times or more. The chain employs TRBV28 and TRBJ2-7; no reliable D call. V was cut by 2 bases and J by 1 base, with 6 bases left in between. The CDR3 totals 13 residues. Germline lookup yields CDR1 MDHEN and CDR2 SYDVKM. Here the CDR3 reads CASSLKPSYEQYF. Written as DNA, the CDR3 is TGTGCCAGCAGTTTAAAGCCTTCCTACGAGCAGTACTTC. The full variable domain, rest sourced from reference TRBV28 and TRBJ2-7, is DVKVTQSSRYLVKRTGEKVFLECVQDMDHENMFWYRQDPGLGLRLIYFSYDVKMKEKGDIPEGYSVSREKKERFSLILESASTNQTSMYLCASSLKPSYEQYFGPGTRLTVT.

This clonotype was detected ten times or more. V is TRBV7-7 and J is TRBJ2-3; 11 bases line up with TRBD1. V lost 3 bases to trimming and J lost 4 bases; unmatched junction nucleotides: 3. This CDR3 is built from 15 residues. CDR1 SSHAT and CDR2 FNYEAQ come from the germline V gene (reference sequence). The CDR3 DNA is TGTGCCAGCAGCTTGGGACAGGGGGTGGCAGATACGCAGTATTTT. The encoded protein is CASSLGQGVADTQYF.

This clonotype was observed a few times. This chain joins TRBV9 and TRBJ1-1; no clear D gene. Germline CDR1 and CDR2: SGDLS and YYNGEE. Deletions cut 0 bases from V and 4 bases from J, with 10 bases between. The CDR3 length is 14 residues. In DNA form, the CDR3 reads TGTGCCAGCAGCGTAGAGTGGGGTACCACTGAAGCTTTCTTT. Translated, it gives CASSVEWGTTEAFF. Together with reference TRBV9 and TRBJ1-1, the CDR3 gives the full variable domain: DSGVTQTPKHLITATGQRVTLRCSPRSGDLSVYWYQQSLDQGLQFLIQYYNGEERAKGNILERFSAQQFPDLHSELNLSSLELGDSALYFCASSVEWGTTEAFFGQGTRLTVV.

This clonotype was counted between two and nine times. This chain uses TRBV5-6 with TRBJ2-7, with 8 positions matching TRBD2. CDR1 and CDR2 from the germline V gene are SGHDT and YYEEEE. V lost 0 bases, J lost 5 bases, and 4 bases stayed unmatched. The CDR3 has 14 amino acids. CDR3 nucleotides: TGTGCCAGCAGCTTGGATCGGGGGGGAGACGAGCAGTACTTC. Protein sequence: CASSLDRGGDEQYF.

The chain has TRBV25-1 and TRBJ1-1, with D tentatively TRBD1 (5 bases). The CDR3 is made up of 12 amino acids. Trimming left V 10 bases short and J 7 bases short, with 16 bases between. Germline CDR1 is MGHDK and CDR2 is SYGVNS. Here the CDR3 reads CAIRLRGGEAFF. Written as DNA, the CDR3 is TGTGCCATCCGGCTCCGTGGGGGTGAAGCTTTCTTT.

The gene calls are TRBV14 and TRBJ2-7, with D perhaps being TRBD1 or TRBD2 (5 bases each). V lost 1 base to trimming and J lost 7 bases, with 29 bases between them. Germline CDR1 is SGHDN and CDR2 is FVKESK. CDR3 length: 19 residues. The CDR3 coding sequence is TGTGCCAGCAGCCAAGGTCGGATTTACTGGTGGGACGGGACGGGTGAGCAGTACTTC. This codes for CASSQGRIYWWDGTGEQYF.

The chain recombines TRBV20-1 with TRBJ1-4; D uncertain. Trimming cost V 1 base and J 7 bases, with 10 bases left between them. The germline CDR1 and CDR2 sequences are DFQATT and SNEGSKA (reference sequence). The CDR3 is made up of 13 amino acids. CDR3 DNA sequence: TGCAGTGCTAGAGTGGGGAGATCTGAAAAACTGTTTTTT. This sequence encodes CSARVGRSEKLFF.

The table lists this clonotype with many counts. The CDR3 reads CASRPHGNTGELFF. The CDR3 DNA is TGTGCCAGCAGGCCACACGGGAACACCGGGGAGCTGTTTTTT. The V gene is TRBV6-6, the J gene TRBJ2-2; no reliable D call. Trimming left V 6 bases short and J 1 base short, with 9 bases between. CDR3 size: 14 residues. Looked up from germline, CDR1 is MNHNY and CDR2 is SVGAGI (reference sequence).

In the case of this clonotype: One end of the junction is discordant with germline, which a read error may explain. This chain connects TRBV5-1 to TRBJ2-2; 7 bases fit TRBD1. The CDR3 consists of 14 residues. Germline-derived CDR1 and CDR2 are SGHRS and YFSETQ. CDR3: CTSAHRGRTGELFF. The CDR3 DNA follows: TGCACCAGCGCTCACAGGGGACGGACCGGGGAGCTGTTTTTT.

This clonotype was observed a few times. The chain links TRBV15 to TRBJ2-1; no definite D call. CDR1 is LNHNV and CDR2 is YYDKDF in the germline V gene (reference sequence). The CDR3 contains 12 residues. The germline V and J ends were trimmed by 4 bases and 3 bases, with 4 bases remaining between them. Here the CDR3 reads CATSTNYNEQFF. The CDR3 nucleotides are TGTGCCACCAGCACTAACTACAATGAGCAGTTCTTC.

Many counts were recorded for this clonotype. The rearrangement links TRBV7-2 to TRBJ1-2, with D perhaps matching TRBD1 (5 bases). From germline, CDR1 is SGHTA and CDR2 FQGNSA. The V end lost 1 base, the J end lost 6 bases, and 18 bases lay between the germline ends. This CDR3 is built from 16 residues. CDR3 loop: CASSLVAPGPGDGYTF. In nucleotides, the CDR3 is TGTGCCAGCAGCTTAGTGGCCCCGGGGCCAGGTGATGGCTACACCTTC.

In its sample, this clonotype was seen many times. The rearrangement joins TRBV5-1 to TRBJ1-5; no definite D call. Germline values: CDR1 SGHRS, CDR2 YFSETQ. Deletions cut 0 bases from V and 3 bases from J, with 10 bases between. The CDR3 runs to 15 residues. This chain's CDR3 is CASSLGQSYNQPQHF. The CDR3, as DNA: TGCGCCAGCAGCTTGGGGCAAAGTTACAATCAGCCCCAGCATTTT.

This clonotype has at least ten counts. The chain combines TRBV5-6 with TRBJ2-1; no clear D. V lost 1 base, J lost 10 bases, and 12 bases lay in between. This CDR3 is 13 amino acids long. The germline gives CDR1 SGHDT, CDR2 YYEEEE. CDR3 nucleotides: TGTGCCAGCAGCTTGCCTCCGGGTCACGAGCAGTTCTTC. Translated, it gives CASSLPPGHEQFF.

This clonotype showed up many times. It is unclear where the CDR3 begins or ends on the DNA, so no DNA is shown, and the CDR3 is as TCRdb lists it. The chain combines TRBV4-2 with TRBJ2-7. Ends included, the CDR3 has 15 residues. Germline V lookup: CDR1 LGHNA, CDR2 YNFKEQ. CDR3: CASSQDWASGSYEHF.

In its sample, this clonotype was seen many times. The genes are TRBV6-5 and TRBJ1-1; D is possibly TRBD1 (5 bases). V lost 5 bases and J lost 2, with 15 bases in between. Germline loops: CDR1 MNHEY, CDR2 SVGAGI. There are 15 residues in the CDR3. CDR3 loop: CASSTRQDTNTEAFF. The CDR3 nucleotides are TGTGCCAGCAGTACCCGCCAGGACACCAACACTGAAGCTTTCTTT.

This clonotype was counted between two and nine times. The V call is TRBV29-1, the J call TRBJ1-4; D remains unclear. Between the trimmed V and J ends, which lost 7 bases and 7 bases, there was a span of 13 bases. The CDR3 is 12 amino acids. Per germline, CDR1 SQVTM and CDR2 ANQGSEA. The CDR3: CSAYYGREKLFF. CDR3 DNA sequence: TGCAGCGCCTACTACGGTCGTGAAAAACTGTTTTTT.

This clonotype was detected many times. CDR3 sequence reads: CASSQGFGVGEKLFF. The DNA for the CDR3 is TGTGCCAGCAGCCAAGGATTTGGCGTAGGTGAAAAACTGTTTTTT. The chain combines TRBV14 with TRBJ1-4; no firm D call. The germline CDR1 and CDR2 sequences are SGHDN and FVKESK. Trimming shortened V by 1 base and J by 7 bases, and 13 bases separated the two germline ends. The CDR3 sequence is 15 residues long.

This clonotype came up many times. This rearrangement joins TRBV2 to TRBJ2-2; tentatively, D is TRBD2 (6 bases). V gave up 4 bases and J gave up 0 bases, with 9 bases separating them. There are 15 residues in the CDR3. Germline loops: CDR1 SNHLY, CDR2 FYNNEI. The chain's CDR3 is CASSGRVANTGELFF. The CDR3, as DNA: TGTGCCAGCAGTGGGAGGGTGGCGAACACCGGGGAGCTGTTTTTT.

This clonotype showed up just a few times. This chain links TRBV20-1 with TRBJ2-4; no definite D call. Germline CDR1 reads DFQATT; CDR2 reads SNEGSKA (reference sequence). The CDR3 is 14 residues long. Between the trimmed V and J ends, which lost 3 bases and 1 base, there was a span of 10 bases. CDR3 in DNA: TGCAGTGCTAGTGGTGGTACGGCCAAAAACATTCAGTACTTC. Translated: CSASGGTAKNIQYF.